The 25 T cell receptor beta chains in this list originate from one sample, sequenced in a study of T cells after posttransplantation cyclophosphamide. Here immunoSEQ multiplex PCR was the method, and the copy in TCRdb shows in-frame clones only, minus some. This sample has 66,000 or so clones, with around 93% found just once. The sample comprised PBMCs. Receptors originate from a woman aged 25-40 years in good health and a related stem cell transplant donor.

This rearrangement joins TRBV7-3 to TRBJ2-1; tentatively, D is TRBD2 (5 bases). CDR3 length: 12 residues. Germline CDR1 and CDR2: SGHTA and FQGTGA. Trimming cost V 8 bases and J 8 bases, with 13 bases left between them. The CDR3 nucleotides read TGTGCCAGCTCTTCTAGCCAGGATGAGCAGTTCTTC. This sequence encodes CASSSSQDEQFF.

This chain uses TRBV30 with TRBJ1-2; D might be TRBD1 (5 bases). The CDR3 loop spans 12 amino acids. CDR1 is GTSNPN, CDR2 SVGIG, per germline (reference sequence). V dropped 4 bases and J dropped 8 bases, with 14 bases sitting between them. The CDR3 reads CAWIGQGGGYTF. The CDR3 region has the DNA TGTGCCTGGATAGGGCAGGGTGGAGGCTACACCTTC.

V usage is TRBV4-1 and J usage is TRBJ2-5; a weak D match, TRBD2 (5 bases). With 4 bases removed from V and 5 bases from J, the gap between germline ends came to 14 bases. The CDR3 runs 14 residues. Germline CDR1 and CDR2: MGHRA and YSYEKL. The CDR3 nucleotides read TGCGCCAGCAGCCGACAACTAGGCGGGGAGACCCAGTACTTC. Amino acid sequence: CASSRQLGGETQYF.

This chain uses TRBV6-1 with TRBJ1-1, with 8 bases matching TRBD1. There are 16 residues in the CDR3. Germline V gene data show CDR1 as MNHNS and CDR2 as SASEGT. Trimming took 2 bases from V and 4 from J; bases not matched to a gene: 9. CDR3 region: CASSELYRQGATEAFF. The CDR3 DNA sequence: TGTGCCAGCAGTGAATTGTATAGGCAGGGGGCCACTGAAGCTTTCTTT.

This clone was observed a few times. V is TRBV5-1 and J is TRBJ1-2; TRBD1 is a possible D gene (5 bases). The CDR3 consists of 15 residues. Per germline, CDR1 SGHRS and CDR2 YFSETQ. Trimming shortened V by 1 base and J by 4 bases, and 14 bases separated the two germline ends. In DNA, the CDR3 is TGCGCCAGCAGCTTGACAACCTTGGGGGGCTATGGCTACACCTTC. Protein product: CASSLTTLGGYGYTF.

The chain carries TRBV5-4 and TRBJ2-5, with 9 bases fitting TRBD2. The CDR3 sequence is 15 residues long. The J segment lost 4 bases and the V segment lost 2 bases, leaving 6 bases of the junction unmatched. The germline gives CDR1 SGHNT, CDR2 YYREEE (reference sequence). The CDR3 DNA is TGTGCCAGCAGCTTTCTAGCGGGGACGGCAGAGACCCAGTACTTC. Translating gives CASSFLAGTAETQYF.

The V call is TRBV4-2, the J call TRBJ2-5, with 10 bases that match TRBD2. Germline assignment: CDR1 LGHNA and CDR2 YNFKEQ. The CDR3 totals 18 residues. J was trimmed by 5 bases and V by 1 base; bases with no gene match: 13. CDR3 region: CASSQGGASGGSGETQYF. For the CDR3, the DNA is TGTGCCAGCAGCCAAGGGGGGGCTAGCGGGGGTTCGGGGGAGACCCAGTACTTC.

In nucleotides, the CDR3 is TGTGCCAGCAGTTTGGGCGGGGGGCAATTGGGCGGCTACACCTTC. This sequence encodes CASSLGGGQLGGYTF. The chain links TRBV6-5 to TRBJ1-2; the D gene is possibly TRBD1 (6 bases). CDR1 is MNHEY, CDR2 SVGAGI, per germline. CDR3 size: 15 residues. Trimming stripped 4 bases from V and 8 bases from J, with 20 bases between.

DNA for the CDR3: TGTGCCAGCAGTGACTCGCCCGCGAATGAGCAGTTCTTC. It specifies CASSDSPANEQFF. The chain couples TRBV6-4 to TRBJ2-1; no reliable D call. Germline lookup yields CDR1 MRHNA and CDR2 SNTAGT. V lost 0 bases to trimming and J lost 7 bases, with 7 bases between them. CDR3 length: 13 residues.

V usage is TRBV9 and J usage is TRBJ2-5, with D perhaps TRBD1 or TRBD2 (5 bases each). The V gene lost 4 bases and the J gene lost 3 bases, with 10 bases spanning the gap. Germline values: CDR1 SGDLS, CDR2 YYNGEE. The CDR3 is 13 amino acids. In nucleotides, the CDR3 is TGTGCCAGCAGCACCGGGACGGAAGAGACCCAGTACTTC. This gives the protein CASSTGTEETQYF.

The chain carries TRBV5-4 and TRBJ1-3, with 9 nucleotides matching TRBD1. V trimming: 4 bases; J trimming: 4 bases; junction bases outside the gene matches: 6. Germline loops: CDR1 SGHNT, CDR2 YYREEE (reference sequence). CDR3 size: 15 residues. This chain's CDR3 is CASSVTGGGGNTIYF. In DNA form, the CDR3 reads TGTGCCAGCAGCGTGACAGGGGGGGGAGGAAACACCATATATTTT.

The gene calls are TRBV7-9 and TRBJ1-2, with TRBD1 as a possible D gene (6 bases). The V end lost 1 base, the J end lost 8 bases, and 8 bases lay between the germline ends. The CDR3 loop spans 12 amino acids. Germline V lookup: CDR1 SEHNR, CDR2 FQNEAQ (reference sequence). The CDR3 DNA reads as TGTGCCAGCAGCTTAGACAGGGAGGGCTACACCTTC. Translated, it gives CASSLDREGYTF.

The chain couples TRBV10-3 to TRBJ2-5, with a tentative D call TRBD2 (5 bases). This CDR3 region has 16 residues. Trimming took 3 bases from V and 5 from J, leaving 19 bases between them. From germline, CDR1 is ENHRY and CDR2 SYGVKD. CDR3 in amino acids: CAISETPDPTRETQYF. The DNA for the CDR3 is TGTGCCATCAGTGAAACCCCGGACCCTACTAGGGAGACCCAGTACTTC.

The V gene is TRBV19, the J gene TRBJ2-5, with 8 bases that match TRBD1. The germline V gene has CDR1 LNHDA and CDR2 SQIVND (reference sequence). This CDR3 is built from 15 residues. Losses at the gene ends were 1 base for V and 3 bases for J; bases not matched to a gene: 4. CDR3 in amino acids: CASSIVRTGKETQYF. CDR3 DNA: TGTGCCAGTAGTATAGTCCGGACAGGGAAAGAGACCCAGTACTTC.

The DNA for the CDR3 is TGCAGCGTTGAAAGAGCTGGCAGCACAGATACGCAGTATTTT. It encodes CSVERAGSTDTQYF. This chain connects TRBV29-1 to TRBJ2-3; D is uncertain. Germline V gene sequence: CDR1 SQVTM, CDR2 ANQGSEA. This CDR3 is built from 14 residues. The V end was cut by 2 bases, the J end by 0 bases, with 9 bases between.

This chain links TRBV5-6 with TRBJ1-4; 7 nucleotides match TRBD1. The CDR3 length is 16 residues. V shed 0 bases and J 8 bases; nucleotides not matched to a gene: 10. Germline loops: CDR1 SGHDT, CDR2 YYEEEE. DNA of the CDR3: TGTGCCAGCAGCTTGGAGGTCCAAGGGGGCTTCGAAAAACTGTTTTTT. Protein: CASSLEVQGGFEKLFF.

This clone has a single count. This chain connects TRBV2 to TRBJ1-1, with 12 nucleotides matching TRBD1. The CDR3 contains 16 residues. V gave up 6 bases and J gave up 4 bases; unmatched junction bases: 9. Germline CDR1 SNHLY, CDR2 FYNNEI. This chain's CDR3 is CASRKGQGADSTEAFF. CDR3 sequence (DNA): TGTGCCAGCAGGAAGGGACAGGGGGCCGATTCCACTGAAGCTTTCTTT.

This clone came up a few times. The chain uses TRBV5-1 and TRBJ1-1; D gene unclear. V lost 3 bases, J lost 0 bases, and 9 bases lay in between. Germline V lookup: CDR1 SGHRS, CDR2 YFSETQ. The CDR3 spans 14 residues. This CDR3 is CASSSGNMNTEAFF. CDR3 DNA sequence: TGCGCCAGCAGCTCAGGTAACATGAACACTGAAGCTTTCTTT.

This clone was observed once. The chain uses TRBV29-1 and TRBJ2-1; D is possibly TRBD1 or TRBD2 (5 bases each). Trimming took 6 bases from V and 1 from J, leaving 16 bases between them. The CDR3 loop spans 15 amino acids. Germline assignment: CDR1 SQVTM and CDR2 ANQGSEA. CDR3 protein: CSVARDPGSYNEQFF. As DNA, the CDR3 is TGCAGCGTCGCCCGGGACCCGGGGTCCTACAATGAGCAGTTCTTC.

The V gene is TRBV5-1, the J gene TRBJ2-2; 7 nucleotides agree with TRBD1. The CDR3 totals 15 residues. Germline V gene sequence: CDR1 SGHRS, CDR2 YFSETQ. After removal of 0 bases from V and 5 bases from J, the junction contained 4 bases not matched to a gene. CDR3 region: CASSLEGGRTGELFF. The CDR3, as DNA: TGCGCCAGCAGCTTGGAAGGGGGCCGTACCGGGGAGCTGTTTTTT.

V usage is TRBV5-1 and J usage is TRBJ1-1; tentative D call: TRBD1 (6 bases). The V and J ends lost 4 bases and 4 bases respectively, with 14 bases between them. Germline V gives CDR1 SGHRS, CDR2 YFSETQ. The CDR3 consists of 14 residues. The CDR3 region is CASSRDNSPTEAFF. CDR3 sequence (DNA): TGCGCCAGCAGCCGGGACAACTCCCCCACTGAAGCTTTCTTT.

V is TRBV15 and J is TRBJ2-7; D call uncertain. Germline V gene lookup returns CDR1 LNHNV and CDR2 YYDKDF (reference sequence). V was trimmed by 0 bases and J by 5 bases, leaving 8 bases between them. There are 13 residues in the CDR3. The CDR3 protein is CATSRDLRDEQYF. Here the CDR3 DNA reads TGTGCCACCAGCAGAGATCTAAGGGACGAGCAGTACTTC.

V is TRBV19 and J is TRBJ1-3, with D perhaps TRBD1 (6 bases). V lost 6 bases, J lost 0 bases, and 12 bases lay in between. Per the germline V gene, CDR1 is LNHDA and CDR2 is SQIVND (reference sequence). The CDR3 runs to 15 residues. The CDR3 coding sequence is TGTGCCAGTAGCCATTGGACAGTCTCTGGAAACACCATATATTTT. It specifies CASSHWTVSGNTIYF.

The chain uses TRBV5-1 and TRBJ2-5, with 9 bases matching TRBD1. The V and J ends lost 2 bases and 4 bases, in that order; junction bases with no gene match: 6. The V gene's germline CDR1 is SGHRS and CDR2 YFSETQ. The CDR3 covers 15 residues. The CDR3 loop reads CASSLGQGLGETQYF. The CDR3 DNA sequence: TGCGCCAGCAGCTTAGGACAGGGGTTGGGAGAGACCCAGTACTTC.

V is TRBV29-1 and J is TRBJ2-2; D ambiguous. The CDR3 is 13 amino acids. Germline CDR1 reads SQVTM; CDR2 reads ANQGSEA. V lost 5 bases to trimming and J lost 6 bases, with 13 bases between them. For the CDR3, the DNA is TGCAGCGTTTCAACGTCGGAGTCCGGGGAGCTGTTTTTT. Amino acid sequence: CSVSTSESGELFF.